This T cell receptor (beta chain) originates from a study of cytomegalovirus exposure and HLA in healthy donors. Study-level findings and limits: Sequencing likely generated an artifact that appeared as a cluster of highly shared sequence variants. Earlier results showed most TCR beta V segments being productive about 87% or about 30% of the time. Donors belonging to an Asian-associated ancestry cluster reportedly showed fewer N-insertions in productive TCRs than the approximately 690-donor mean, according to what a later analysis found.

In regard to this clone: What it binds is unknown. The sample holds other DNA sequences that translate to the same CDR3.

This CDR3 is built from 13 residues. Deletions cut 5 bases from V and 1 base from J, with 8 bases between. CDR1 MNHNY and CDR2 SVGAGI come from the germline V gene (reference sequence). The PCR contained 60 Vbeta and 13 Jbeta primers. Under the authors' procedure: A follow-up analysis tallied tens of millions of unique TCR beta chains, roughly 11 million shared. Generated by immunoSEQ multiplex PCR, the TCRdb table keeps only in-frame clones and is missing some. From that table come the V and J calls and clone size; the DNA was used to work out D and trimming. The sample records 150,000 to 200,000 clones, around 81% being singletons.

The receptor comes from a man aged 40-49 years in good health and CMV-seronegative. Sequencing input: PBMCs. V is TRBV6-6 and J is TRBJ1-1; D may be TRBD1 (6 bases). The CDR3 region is CASSQQGNTEAFF. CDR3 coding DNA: TGTGCCAGCAGTCAACAGGGGAACACTGAAGCTTTCTTT.